This T cell receptor beta chain was captured by sequencing in a study of cytomegalovirus exposure and HLA in healthy donors (dated by TCRdb to the late 2010s). Regarding the complete study: An earlier analysis of roughly 500 of the donors reported about 280 Gb of sequence data and 117 million unique TCR beta sequences obtained from about 179 million T cells. A later analysis re-analyzed previously published TCR beta repertoires from about 600 donors and added high-resolution HLA genotyping to study TCR occurrence patterns. Across some 400 genotyped donors of the cohort, an average of about 250,000 unique TCR beta nucleotide sequences per donor were sequenced, and roughly 20% of those sequences were non-productive. Because of strong linkage in the cohort, 5 or 6 DR-DQ haplotypes were treated as single units for association and clustering. High-throughput TCR immunosequencing, statistical association of individual TCRs with disease status, and machine learning were combined to predict cytomegalovirus infection status. Typing coverage varied by locus: roughly 620-630 donors for A, B, C, DRB1 and DQB1; some 520 for DQA1; over 600 for DPA1; around 450 for DPB1. The aim of the study was to test whether cataloging public T cell receptors could identify signatures of past pathogen exposure. All discovery cohort repertoires had been generated on a single sequencing platform. Of the roughly 430 genotyped donors, around 81% fell in the genetic ancestry cluster associated with self-reported Caucasian donors. The study used immunosequencing to profile the T cell repertoires of some 600 subjects and linked those repertoires to cytomegalovirus serostatus. In the later analysis, no new phenotypic data were used to find candidate immune exposures; instead, reliance was placed on TCR beta sequences and their occurrence across donors. In a later genetic analysis, genome-wide SNP genotypes for about three fifths of the roughly 670 donors were used, and that subset was treated as a discovery cohort. Approximately 300 gigabases of sequencing data and around 85 million unique TCR sequences made up an early release that covered 640 HLA-typed donors. HLA typing covered class I and class II loci at four-digit resolution. An earlier analysis of 587 of the donors used high-throughput TCR beta sequencing to judge whether each TCR beta V gene segment behaved as functional or pseudogenic. Alongside the repertoire data, information on donor age, sex, ethnicity and CMV serostatus was compiled. A separate validation cohort of roughly 110 different subjects was used in addition to the roughly 720-subject first cohort.

The cohort comprised fewer than 750 healthy bone marrow donors. At the time of sampling, every cohort member was nominally healthy, though immune exposures that went unrecorded were likely present. The donor was CMV seropositive and belonged to the group of 250 to 350 seropositive cohort members. A peripheral blood sample was provided by each donor, and peripheral blood mononuclear cells were used for TCR beta sequencing. The Qiagen DNeasy Blood Extraction Kit was used to extract genomic DNA from the blood cell samples. In regard to this clone: Its specific antigen is unknown. No base qualities exist here, and no much larger clone lies one base off it.

The library was produced with the immunoSEQ multiplex PCR assay. For the multiplex PCR, a mixture combining 60 forward primers for TCR Vbeta segments and 13 reverse primers for TCR Jbeta segments was used. Amplification of the CDR3 region of rearranged TCR beta genes was performed with a multiplex PCR assay on genomic DNA. The amplified TCR beta libraries were sequenced on the Illumina HiSeq System as 87-base-pair reads. As for the original processing: A later analysis tallied roughly 78 million unique TCR beta chains across the 700 or so repertoires, and approximately 12 million of those chains were shared by two or more donors. Raw reads were error-corrected and collapsed into unique sequences with a nearest-neighbor algorithm that merged closely related sequences to remove PCR and sequencing errors. Alignment of CDR3 sequences to IMGT reference sequences was used to assign V, D and J gene segments. Each retained sequence needed at least a six-nucleotide match to both a V gene segment and a J gene segment. A rearrangement was called productive if the CDR3 had no stop codons and remained in frame with V and J, and every other rearrangement was called non-productive. Following IMGT convention, CDR3 was defined as the stretch from the second conserved V-encoded cysteine to the conserved J-encoded phenylalanine. Sequences without an unambiguous match to a single V gene segment were excluded from the earlier analysis of several hundred of the donors. In an earlier analysis of approximately 500 of the donors, a V segment was called functional when productive rearrangements were above 56.7%, and segregating when the standard deviation between donors exceeded 5%. To diagnose cytomegalovirus status from the catalog of TCR beta chain sequences, a statistical classification framework was built. A later analysis assigned V and J genes by comparing TCR nucleotide sequences with IMGT/GENE-DB human TR gene sequences. In a later analysis, CDR3 sequences and most-parsimonious VDJ recombination scenarios were assigned using the TCRdist pipeline. In a later analysis, each TCR beta chain was defined by its CDR3 amino acid sequence together with its V-gene family, and reads lacking a unique V-gene family were excluded. To address suspected cross-contamination and a sequencing artifact, a later analysis removed around 590 highly shared, low-generation-probability nucleotide sequences. A later analysis calculated a clonal expansion index for each public chain from normalized within-repertoire ranks of inferred template counts. A later analysis computed generation probabilities with a VDJ recombination model fitted to out-of-frame rearrangements, and checked the results against IGoR. Hypergeometric tests were used in a later analysis to score TCR-TCR, TCR-HLA and TCR-CMV co-occurrence, with a repertoire-size bias correction applied to the TCR pairs. To estimate false discovery rates, a later analysis permuted the HLA or CMV assignments 20 times. In a later analysis, co-occurring TCRs were grouped with DBSCAN, and TCRdist sequence similarity was added when clustering was performed within HLA-allele-positive subsets. Repertoires with fewer than 30,000 or more than 120,000 public chains were left out of co-occurrence clustering, as were five repertoires with anomalous nucleotide sharing. TCRdb re-hosts the immuneACCESS table, in-frame sequences only. Its copies lack some clones; in the studies checked, an unresolved V gene accounts for under half of them, and the cause for the rest is not known. That table furnishes V, J and clone size, whereas the DNA furnished D and trimming. Within this sample are 200,000 to 300,000 clones, with around 81% of them counted one time only. The ten largest account for roughly 7.4% of the sample.

The paper as a whole reports these results and caveats: While some public TCRs were present in many individuals, most TCR sequences turned up only very rarely across donors. A cluster of highly shared sequence variants was judged likely to be a technical artifact of the sequencing pipeline. Because HLA typing was missing for some donors at each locus, association tests included only the typed subset. When HLA alleles, especially DR and DQ, strongly co-occurred, attributing TCR associations to individual alleles was difficult. Correlated functional status among segregating V segments might reflect linkage disequilibrium, but an unknown experimental factor could not be ruled out. A later genetic analysis associated a missense DCLRE1C variant with V-gene and J-gene trimming of TCR beta chains, and an independent cohort replicated the association. Most CMV-associated TCR beta chains appeared to be HLA-restricted in a later analysis, and the HLA associations seemed to be driven largely by CMV exposure. A few of the identified cytomegalovirus-associated TCR beta chains were confirmed in vitro to be specific for cytomegalovirus antigens. The 87-base-pair reads could not distinguish some IMGT-functional V segments, including TRBV6-2 and TRBV6-3, so those segments were excluded. A further reported finding was that TCR beta sequences accurately predicted the HLA-A and HLA-B alleles for most subjects in the first cohort. This cohort had only TCR beta chains sequenced, and the lack of alpha or paired-chain data limited which features could be detected. The authors suggested that the approach could potentially be extended to other disease states and immunological phenotypes. According to a later analysis, TCR association rates differed among HLA loci, with DRB1 alleles showing the most associated TCRs and HLA-C alleles showing the fewest. Several of the top co-occurrence clusters appeared to be linked to parvovirus B19, influenza, CMV and Epstein-Barr virus, according to a later analysis. Because counts were too low, fewer than 20 rarely observed V segments, including chromosome 9 orphons, were excluded from the earlier analysis of a few hundred of the donors. A total of about 180 TCR beta chains were listed by the study as associated with cytomegalovirus. Cytomegalovirus status was reported to be diagnosed by the classifier with high specificity and sensitivity in both the original and validation cohorts. The only immune exposure information available for the cohort was CMV serostatus. In a later analysis, more than 15,000 TCR beta sequences were associated with specific HLA alleles at a false discovery rate of 0.05. In a later analysis, HLA-associated TCR beta chains showed more clonal expansion and lower generation probabilities than non-associated chains that were equally common. In an earlier analysis of some 550 of the donors, most TCR beta V segments were observed in productive rearrangements about 87% or about 30% of the time, broadly matching IMGT annotations. Sequencing depth was assumed to be roughly uniform across donors in the presence/absence analyses, though that assumption may not hold. In a later genetic analysis, fewer N-insertions in productive TCRs were reported among donors in an Asian-associated ancestry cluster than the roughly 700-donor mean.

Relative to germline, V is missing 6 bases and J is missing 7 bases, with 12 bases of the junction outside any gene match. From the germline V gene (reference sequence), CDR1 is MNHEY and CDR2 is SMNVEV. From the cysteine up to the phenylalanine, the CDR3 has a length of 15 residues. Of all the DNA, just the CDR3 is kept, 45 bases in frame from base 1. This receptor was taken from an older woman in good health and CMV-seropositive. The chain is encoded by TRBV27 joined to TRBJ2-7, and 10 junctional nucleotides match TRBD2. The sample taken for sequencing was PBMCs. The CDR3 region has the sequence CASRIKAGGPGEQYF. The bases are TGTGCCAGCAGAATAAAAGCGGGAGGGCCGGGGGAGCAGTACTTC.